The rows below give T cell receptor beta chains drawn from one sample of a study of T cells in Graves' hyperthyroidism and ophthalmopathy. TCRdb re-called the multiplex PCR reads through MiXCR, storing one row per CDR3 protein. The table includes about 330,000 distinct CDR3 sequences, roughly an eighth detected once. The material sequenced was blood. The receptor source for this set is a woman aged 35 to 49 with Graves' ophthalmopathy. Both conserved end residues are part of each CDR3. Each record gives: J gene, clone size, V gene, D gene, CDR3 length, CDR3 DNA, CDR3 protein. D genes are given only for firm matches. Only part of the rows carry a size: once, few, many, or a class if the clone is expanded.

J: TRBJ2-5
size: many
V: TRBV12-5
D: NA
length: 12
DNA: TGTGCTAGTGGTTTGAGGGGAGAGACCCAGTACTTC
CDR3: CASGLRGETQYF

J: TRBJ2-7
size: many
V: TRBV6-1
D: NA
length: 14
DNA: TGTGCCAGCAGACCCCGGGCCTCCTCCTACGAGCAGTACTTC
CDR3: CASRPRASSYEQYF

J: TRBJ2-5
size: few
V: TRBV20-1
D: NA
length: 12
DNA: TGCAGTGCCGAGCCGGACCAAGAGACCCAGTACTTC
CDR3: CSAEPDQETQYF

J: TRBJ2-2
size: NA
V: TRBV10-3
D: TRBD1
length: 14
DNA: TGTGCCATCAGTGACGACAGGGGATCCGGGGAGCTGTTTTTT
CDR3: CAISDDRGSGELFF

J: TRBJ2-2
size: few
V: TRBV10-3
D: NA
length: 12
DNA: TGTGCCATCAGCCCAAATACCGGGGAGCTGTTTTTT
CDR3: CAISPNTGELFF

J: TRBJ2-4
size: NA
V: TRBV5-1
D: NA
length: 14
DNA: TGCGCCAGCAGCGCCGAACCGGGGAAAAACATTCAGTACTTC
CDR3: CASSAEPGKNIQYF

J: TRBJ2-3
size: NA
V: TRBV5-4
D: TRBD2
length: 15
DNA: TGTGCCAGCAGCTCTGGGACTAGCGGGGGAGATACGCAGTATTTT
CDR3: CASSSGTSGGDTQYF

J: TRBJ2-5
size: NA
V: TRBV5-6
D: NA
length: 14
DNA: TGTGCCAGCAGCTTGGAGGGGACGTCGGGGACCCAGTACTTC
CDR3: CASSLEGTSGTQYF

J: TRBJ1-4
size: once
V: TRBV18
D: NA
length: 16
DNA: TGTGCCAGCTCCGACAATGAAGGGGCCGCGGGAGAAAAACTGTTTTTT
CDR3: CASSDNEGAAGEKLFF

J: TRBJ1-5
size: NA
V: TRBV7-2
D: NA
length: 14
DNA: TGTGCCAGCAGCACTGCCTTGAAAAATCAGCCCCAGCATTTT
CDR3: CASSTALKNQPQHF

J: TRBJ2-1
size: few
V: TRBV11-2
D: NA
length: 13
DNA: TGTGCCAGCAGCTTAGATGGGGGGCCGGCGTGGTTCTTC
CDR3: CASSLDGGPAWFF

J: TRBJ2-6
size: many
V: TRBV28
D: TRBD1
length: 17
DNA: TGTGCCAGCACGACCGGGACAGGGTTTCCTGGGGCCAACGTCCTGACTTTC
CDR3: CASTTGTGFPGANVLTF

J: TRBJ2-5
size: NA
V: TRBV4-2
D: TRBD2
length: 16
DNA: TGTGCCAGCAGCCTAGCAATAAGCGGGAGATGGGAGACCCAGTACTTC
CDR3: CASSLAISGRWETQYF

J: TRBJ1-3
size: NA
V: TRBV29-1
D: NA
length: 14
DNA: TGCAGCGTTGAACCCACCATCTCTGGAAACACCATATATTTT
CDR3: CSVEPTISGNTIYF

J: TRBJ2-4
size: many
V: TRBV20-1
D: NA
length: 15
DNA: TGCAGTGCTAGCGCTCTGGCGGGTGGCAAAAACATTCAGTACTTC
CDR3: CSASALAGGKNIQYF

J: TRBJ1-5
size: many
V: TRBV2
D: TRBD1
length: 14
DNA: TGTGCCAGCAGTGGGGACAGGGTTCATCAGCCCCAGCATTTT
CDR3: CASSGDRVHQPQHF

J: TRBJ1-3
size: NA
V: TRBV6-5
D: NA
length: 15
DNA: TGTGCCAGCAGTTACTCGAGTTACGCGGGAAACACCATATATTTT
CDR3: CASSYSSYAGNTIYF

J: TRBJ1-5
size: NA
V: TRBV5-1
D: NA
length: 15
DNA: TGCGCCAGCAGCTTGGAGGGGGTCCGGAATCAGCCCCAGCATTTT
CDR3: CASSLEGVRNQPQHF

J: TRBJ2-1
size: few
V: TRBV6-1
D: NA
length: 15
DNA: TGTGCCAGCAGCAGACCGGACTACCCCTACAATGAGCAGTTCTTC
CDR3: CASSRPDYPYNEQFF

J: TRBJ2-7
size: NA
V: TRBV10-3
D: NA
length: 11
DNA: TGTGCCATCAGTCCGGCCTACGAGCAGTACTTC
CDR3: CAISPAYEQYF

J: TRBJ1-1
size: many
V: TRBV14
D: NA
length: 12
DNA: TGTGCCAGCAGCCACAACACAGTTGAAGCTTTCTTT
CDR3: CASSHNTVEAFF

J: TRBJ2-1
size: many
V: TRBV12-3/TRBV12-4
D: TRBD1
length: 15
DNA: TGTGCCAGCAGATCTGACAGGGCCCTCTACAATGAGCAGTTCTTC
CDR3: CASRSDRALYNEQFF

J: TRBJ2-7
size: many
V: TRBV28
D: TRBD1
length: 14
DNA: TGTGCCAGCAGTACGGGACAGGGGGCCTACGAGCAGTACTTC
CDR3: CASSTGQGAYEQYF

J: TRBJ2-1
size: once
V: TRBV24-1
D: NA
length: 13
DNA: TGTGCCACCAGTGACCCACGACGGGGGGAGCAGTTCTTC
CDR3: CATSDPRRGEQFF

J: TRBJ2-5
size: many
V: TRBV13
D: NA
length: 14
DNA: TGTGCCAGCAGCTTCCGACGGGACCAAGAGACCCAGTACTTC
CDR3: CASSFRRDQETQYF

J: TRBJ2-6
size: NA
V: TRBV20-1
D: NA
length: 14
DNA: TGCAGTGCTAGAGAAGGGGCTGGGGCCAACGTCCTGACTTTC
CDR3: CSAREGAGANVLTF

J: TRBJ2-3
size: many
V: TRBV28
D: NA
length: 11
DNA: TGTGCCAGCAGTTTGGGGGAGCCGCAGTATTTT
CDR3: CASSLGEPQYF

J: TRBJ2-3
size: many
V: TRBV29-1
D: TRBD2
length: 15
DNA: TGCAGCATTGAAGTCCATCGGGGGGGCACAGATACGCAGTATTTT
CDR3: CSIEVHRGGTDTQYF

J: TRBJ2-1
size: NA
V: TRBV28
D: TRBD1
length: 16
DNA: TGTGCCAGCAGTTTAACCGACAGGGTGGACTACAATGAGCAGTTCTTC
CDR3: CASSLTDRVDYNEQFF